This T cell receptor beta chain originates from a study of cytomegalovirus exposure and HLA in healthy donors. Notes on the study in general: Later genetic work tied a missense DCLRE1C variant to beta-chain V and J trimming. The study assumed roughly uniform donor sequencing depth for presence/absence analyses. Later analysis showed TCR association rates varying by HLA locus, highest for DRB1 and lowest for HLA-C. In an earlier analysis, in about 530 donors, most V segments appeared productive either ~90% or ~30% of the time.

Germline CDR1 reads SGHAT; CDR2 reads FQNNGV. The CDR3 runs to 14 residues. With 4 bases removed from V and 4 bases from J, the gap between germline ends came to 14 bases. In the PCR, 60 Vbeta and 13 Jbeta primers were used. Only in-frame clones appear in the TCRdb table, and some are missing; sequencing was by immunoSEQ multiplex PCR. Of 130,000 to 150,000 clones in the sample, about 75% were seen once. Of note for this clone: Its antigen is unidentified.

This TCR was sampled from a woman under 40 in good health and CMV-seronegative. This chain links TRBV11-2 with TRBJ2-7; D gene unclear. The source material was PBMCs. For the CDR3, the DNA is TGTGCCAGCAGCTCCAATGTTTTCAATTACGAGCAGTACTTC. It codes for CASSSNVFNYEQYF.